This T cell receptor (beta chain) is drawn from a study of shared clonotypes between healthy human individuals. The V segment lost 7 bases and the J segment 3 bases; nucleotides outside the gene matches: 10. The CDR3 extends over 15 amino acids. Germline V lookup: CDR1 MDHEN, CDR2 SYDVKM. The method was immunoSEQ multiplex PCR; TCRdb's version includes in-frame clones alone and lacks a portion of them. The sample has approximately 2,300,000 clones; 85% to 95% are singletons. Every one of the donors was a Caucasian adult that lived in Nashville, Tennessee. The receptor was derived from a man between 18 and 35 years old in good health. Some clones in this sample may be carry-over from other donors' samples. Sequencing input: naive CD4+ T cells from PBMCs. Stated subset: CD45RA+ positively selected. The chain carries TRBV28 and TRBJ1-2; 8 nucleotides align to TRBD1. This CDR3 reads CASINPGQGDYGYTF. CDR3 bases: TGTGCCAGCATTAACCCAGGACAGGGCGACTATGGCTACACCTTC.